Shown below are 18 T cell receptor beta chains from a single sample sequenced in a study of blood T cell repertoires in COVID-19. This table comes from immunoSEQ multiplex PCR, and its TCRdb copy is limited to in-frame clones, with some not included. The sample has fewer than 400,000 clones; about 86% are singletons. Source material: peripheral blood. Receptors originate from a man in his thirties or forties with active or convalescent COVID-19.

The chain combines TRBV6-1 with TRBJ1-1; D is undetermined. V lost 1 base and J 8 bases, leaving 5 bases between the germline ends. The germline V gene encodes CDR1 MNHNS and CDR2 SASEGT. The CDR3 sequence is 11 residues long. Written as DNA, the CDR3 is TGTGCCAGCAGTGAAGGGGCAGAAGCTTTCTTT. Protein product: CASSEGAEAFF.

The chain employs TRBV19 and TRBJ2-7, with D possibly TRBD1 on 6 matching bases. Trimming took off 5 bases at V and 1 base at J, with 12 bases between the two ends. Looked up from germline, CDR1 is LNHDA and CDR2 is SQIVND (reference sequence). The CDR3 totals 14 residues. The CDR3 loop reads CASSSPGHSYEQYF. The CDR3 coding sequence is TGTGCCAGTAGTTCGCCGGGACATTCCTACGAGCAGTACTTC.

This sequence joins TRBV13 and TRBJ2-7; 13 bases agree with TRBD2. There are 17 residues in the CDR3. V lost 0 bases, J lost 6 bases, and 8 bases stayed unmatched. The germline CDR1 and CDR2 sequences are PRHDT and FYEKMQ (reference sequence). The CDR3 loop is CASSLGSGLAGIGEQYF. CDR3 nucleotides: TGTGCCAGCAGCTTAGGTTCGGGACTAGCGGGAATTGGCGAGCAGTACTTC.

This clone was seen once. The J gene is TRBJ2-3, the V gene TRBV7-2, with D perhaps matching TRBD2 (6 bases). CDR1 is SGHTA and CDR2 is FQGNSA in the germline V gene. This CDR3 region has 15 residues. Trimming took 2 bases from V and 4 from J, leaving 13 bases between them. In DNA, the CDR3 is TGTGCCAGCAGCTTAAGGCGGGGCCGAGCAGATACGCAGTATTTT. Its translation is CASSLRRGRADTQYF. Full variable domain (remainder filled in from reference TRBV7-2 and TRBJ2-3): GAGVSQSPSNKVTEKGKDVELRCDPISGHTALYWYRQSLGQGLEFLIYFQGNSAPDKSGLPSDRFSAERTGGSVSTLTIQRTQQEDSAVYLCASSLRRGRADTQYFGPGTRLTVL.

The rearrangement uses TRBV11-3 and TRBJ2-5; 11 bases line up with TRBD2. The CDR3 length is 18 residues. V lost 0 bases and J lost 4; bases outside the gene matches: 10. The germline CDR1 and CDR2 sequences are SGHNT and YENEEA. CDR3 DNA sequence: TGTGCCAGCAGCTTAGATGGGTTGGCCGGACTAGCGGGAGAGACCCAGTACTTC. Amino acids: CASSLDGLAGLAGETQYF. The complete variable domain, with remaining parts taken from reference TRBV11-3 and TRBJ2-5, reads EAGVVQSPRYKIIEKKQPVAFWCNPISGHNTLYWYLQNLGQGPELLIRYENEEAVDDSQLPKDRFSAERLKGVDSTLKIQPAELGDSAVYLCASSLDGLAGLAGETQYFGPGTRLLVL.

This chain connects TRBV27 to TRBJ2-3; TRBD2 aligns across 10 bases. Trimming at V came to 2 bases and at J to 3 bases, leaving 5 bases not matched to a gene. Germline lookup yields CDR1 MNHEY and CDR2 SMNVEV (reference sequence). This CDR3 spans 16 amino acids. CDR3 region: CASSLQRGGQTDTQYF. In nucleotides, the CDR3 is TGTGCCAGCAGTTTACAGCGGGGGGGCCAGACAGATACGCAGTATTTT.

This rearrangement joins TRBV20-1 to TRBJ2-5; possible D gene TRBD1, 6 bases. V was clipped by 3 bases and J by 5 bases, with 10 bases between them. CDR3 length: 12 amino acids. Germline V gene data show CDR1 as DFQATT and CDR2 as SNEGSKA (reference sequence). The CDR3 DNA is TGCAGTGCTAGTAGTGGGGGCGAGACCCAGTACTTC. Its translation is CSASSGGETQYF.

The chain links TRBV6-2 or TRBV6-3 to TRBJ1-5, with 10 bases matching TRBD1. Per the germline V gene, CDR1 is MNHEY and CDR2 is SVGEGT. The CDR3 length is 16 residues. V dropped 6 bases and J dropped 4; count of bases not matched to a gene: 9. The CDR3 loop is CASSFDRGQGNQPQHF. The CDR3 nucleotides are TGTGCCAGCAGCTTTGACAGGGGGCAAGGGAATCAGCCCCAGCATTTT.

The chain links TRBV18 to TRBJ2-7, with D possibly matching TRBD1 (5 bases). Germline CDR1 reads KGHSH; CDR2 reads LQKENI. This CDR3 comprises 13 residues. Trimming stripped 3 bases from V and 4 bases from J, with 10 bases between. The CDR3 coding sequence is TGTGCCAGCTCACCTGGCAGGGATTACGAGCAGTACTTC. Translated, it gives CASSPGRDYEQYF.

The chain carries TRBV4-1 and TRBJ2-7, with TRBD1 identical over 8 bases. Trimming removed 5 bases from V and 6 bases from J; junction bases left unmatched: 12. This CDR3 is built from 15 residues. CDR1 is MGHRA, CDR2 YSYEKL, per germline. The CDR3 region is CASSKNRDRISEQYF. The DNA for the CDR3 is TGCGCCAGCAGCAAGAACCGGGACAGGATCTCCGAGCAGTACTTC.

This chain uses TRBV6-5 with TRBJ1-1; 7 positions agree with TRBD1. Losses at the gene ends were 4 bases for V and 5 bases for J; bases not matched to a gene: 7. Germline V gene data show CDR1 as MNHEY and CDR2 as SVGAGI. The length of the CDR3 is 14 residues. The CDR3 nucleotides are TGTGCCAGCAGTTTGACAGGGACGTGGACTGAAGCTTTCTTT. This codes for CASSLTGTWTEAFF.

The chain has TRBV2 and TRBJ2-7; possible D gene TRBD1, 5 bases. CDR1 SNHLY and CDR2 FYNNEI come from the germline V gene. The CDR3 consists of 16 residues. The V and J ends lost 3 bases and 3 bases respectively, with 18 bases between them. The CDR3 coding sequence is TGTGCCAGCAGTGAGGGGCAGTTCCCCCTATACTACGAGCAGTACTTC. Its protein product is CASSEGQFPLYYEQYF.

The CDR3 DNA is TGTGCCACCAGTAAGGAAAGGGGGAACCTCTACGAGCAGTACTTC. It encodes CATSKERGNLYEQYF. V usage is TRBV15 and J usage is TRBJ2-7, with a weak D call TRBD1 (6 bases). The CDR3 has 15 amino acids. The V and J ends lost 6 bases and 3 bases respectively, with 18 bases between them. CDR1 and CDR2 (germline): LNHNV, YYDKDF (reference sequence).

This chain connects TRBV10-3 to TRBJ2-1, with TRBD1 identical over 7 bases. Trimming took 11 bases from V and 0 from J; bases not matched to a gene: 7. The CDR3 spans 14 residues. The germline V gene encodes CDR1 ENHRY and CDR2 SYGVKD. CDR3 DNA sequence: TGTGCCGCCCAGGGGGACGGCTCCTACAATGAGCAGTTCTTC. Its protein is CAAQGDGSYNEQFF.

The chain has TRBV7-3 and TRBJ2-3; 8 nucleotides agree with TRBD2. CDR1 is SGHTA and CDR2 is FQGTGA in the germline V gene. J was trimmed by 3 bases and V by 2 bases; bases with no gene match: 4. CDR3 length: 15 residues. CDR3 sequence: CASSLRGGMTDTQYF. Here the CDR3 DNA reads TGTGCCAGCAGCTTACGCGGGGGGATGACAGATACGCAGTATTTT.

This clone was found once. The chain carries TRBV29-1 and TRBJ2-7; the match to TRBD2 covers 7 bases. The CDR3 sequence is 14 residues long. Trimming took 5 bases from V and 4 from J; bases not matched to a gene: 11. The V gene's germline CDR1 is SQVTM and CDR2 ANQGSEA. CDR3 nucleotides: TGCAGCGTTAGAGTCGGGGGAGGGTCATACGAGCAGTACTTC. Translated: CSVRVGGGSYEQYF.

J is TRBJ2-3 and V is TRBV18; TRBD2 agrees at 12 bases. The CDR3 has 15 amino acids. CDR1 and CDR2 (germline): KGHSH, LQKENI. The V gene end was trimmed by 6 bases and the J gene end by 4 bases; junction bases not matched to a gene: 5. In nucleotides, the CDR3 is TGTGCCAGCTCCCGGACTAGCGGGAATTCAGATACGCAGTATTTT. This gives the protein CASSRTSGNSDTQYF.

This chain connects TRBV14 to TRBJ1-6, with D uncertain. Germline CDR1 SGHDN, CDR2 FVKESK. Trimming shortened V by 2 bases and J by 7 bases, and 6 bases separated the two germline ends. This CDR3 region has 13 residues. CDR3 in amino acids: CASSQIQNSPLHF. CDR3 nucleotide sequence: TGTGCCAGCAGCCAAATACAGAATTCACCCCTCCACTTT.